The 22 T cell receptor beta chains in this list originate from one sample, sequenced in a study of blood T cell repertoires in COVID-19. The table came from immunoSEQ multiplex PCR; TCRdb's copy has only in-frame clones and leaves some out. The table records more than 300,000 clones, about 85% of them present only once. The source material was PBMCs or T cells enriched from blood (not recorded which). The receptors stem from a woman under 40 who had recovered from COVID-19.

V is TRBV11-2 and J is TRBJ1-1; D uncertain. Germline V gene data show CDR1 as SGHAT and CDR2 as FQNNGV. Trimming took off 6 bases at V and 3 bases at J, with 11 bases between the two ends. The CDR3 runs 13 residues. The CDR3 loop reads CASRLDLYTEAFF. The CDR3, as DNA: TGTGCCAGCAGGCTAGACTTATACACTGAAGCTTTCTTT.

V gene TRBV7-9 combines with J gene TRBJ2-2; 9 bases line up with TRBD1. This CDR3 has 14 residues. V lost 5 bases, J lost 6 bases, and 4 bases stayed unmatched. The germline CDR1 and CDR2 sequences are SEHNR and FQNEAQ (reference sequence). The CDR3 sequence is CASSTGQGPGELFF. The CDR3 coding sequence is TGTGCCAGCAGCACGGGACAGGGTCCCGGGGAGCTGTTTTTT.

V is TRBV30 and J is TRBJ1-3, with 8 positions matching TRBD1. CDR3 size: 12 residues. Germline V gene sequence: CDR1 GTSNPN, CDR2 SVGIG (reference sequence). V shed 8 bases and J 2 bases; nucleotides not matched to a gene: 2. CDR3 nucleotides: TGTGCCGGACAGGGCACTGGAAACACCATATATTTT. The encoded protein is CAGQGTGNTIYF. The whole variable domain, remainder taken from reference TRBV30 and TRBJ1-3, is SQTIHQWPATLVQPVGSPLSLECTVEGTSNPNLYWYRQAAGRGLQLLFYSVGIGQISSEVPQNLSASRPQDRQFILSSKKLLLSDSGFYLCAGQGTGNTIYFGEGSWLTVV.

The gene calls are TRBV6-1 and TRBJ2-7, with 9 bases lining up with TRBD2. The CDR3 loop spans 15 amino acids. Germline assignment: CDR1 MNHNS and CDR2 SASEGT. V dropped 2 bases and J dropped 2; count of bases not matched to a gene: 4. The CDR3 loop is CASSERLAGTYEQYF. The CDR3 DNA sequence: TGTGCCAGCAGTGAACGGCTAGCGGGGACCTACGAGCAGTACTTC.

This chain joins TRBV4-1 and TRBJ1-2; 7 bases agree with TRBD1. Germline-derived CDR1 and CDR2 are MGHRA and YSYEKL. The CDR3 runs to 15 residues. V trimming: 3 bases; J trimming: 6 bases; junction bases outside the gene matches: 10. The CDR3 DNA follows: TGCGCCAGCAGCCACCCCCGAGGGGGCAAGGATGGCTACACCTTC. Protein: CASSHPRGGKDGYTF.

The CDR3 nucleotides are TGCGCCAGCAGCCAAGATGTGGTGACAGGGGGAGGCTACACCTTC. Its translation: CASSQDVVTGGGYTF. The genes are TRBV4-3 and TRBJ1-2; the match to TRBD1 covers 9 bases. The CDR3 has 15 amino acids. Germline-derived CDR1 and CDR2 are LGHNA and YSLEER. V dropped 0 bases and J dropped 8; count of bases not matched to a gene: 7.

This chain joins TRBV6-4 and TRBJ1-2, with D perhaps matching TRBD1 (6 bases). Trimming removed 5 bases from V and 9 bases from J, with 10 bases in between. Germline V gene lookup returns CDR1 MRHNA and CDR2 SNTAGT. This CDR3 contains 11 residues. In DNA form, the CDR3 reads TGTGCCAGCAGTAACAGGGTTAGCTACACCTTC. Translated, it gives CASSNRVSYTF.

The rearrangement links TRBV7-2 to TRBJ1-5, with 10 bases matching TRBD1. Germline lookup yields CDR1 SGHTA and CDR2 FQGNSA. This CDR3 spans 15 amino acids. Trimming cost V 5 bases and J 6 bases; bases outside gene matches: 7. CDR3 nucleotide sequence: TGTGCCAGCAGCCGTGGGACAGGGGCTGCTCAGCCCCAGCATTTT. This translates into CASSRGTGAAQPQHF.

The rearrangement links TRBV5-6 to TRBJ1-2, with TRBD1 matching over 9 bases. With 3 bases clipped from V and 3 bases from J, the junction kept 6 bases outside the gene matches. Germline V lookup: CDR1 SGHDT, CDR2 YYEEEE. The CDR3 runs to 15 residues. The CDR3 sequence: CASSSTGGDDYGYTF. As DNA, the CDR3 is TGTGCCAGCAGCTCAACAGGGGGCGACGACTATGGCTACACCTTC.

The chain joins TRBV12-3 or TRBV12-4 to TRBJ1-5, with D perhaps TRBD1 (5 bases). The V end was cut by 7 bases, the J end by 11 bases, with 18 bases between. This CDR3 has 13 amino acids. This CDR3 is CASTLGGPGAQHF. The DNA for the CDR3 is TGTGCCAGCACCCTCGGGGGACCCGGGGCCCAGCATTTT.

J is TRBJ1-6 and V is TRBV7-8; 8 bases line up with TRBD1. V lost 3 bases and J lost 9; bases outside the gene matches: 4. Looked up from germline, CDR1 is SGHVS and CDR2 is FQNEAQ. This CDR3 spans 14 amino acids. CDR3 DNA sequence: TGTGCCAGCAGCTTGGACAGGGTAGCTTCACCCCTCCACTTT. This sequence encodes CASSLDRVASPLHF.

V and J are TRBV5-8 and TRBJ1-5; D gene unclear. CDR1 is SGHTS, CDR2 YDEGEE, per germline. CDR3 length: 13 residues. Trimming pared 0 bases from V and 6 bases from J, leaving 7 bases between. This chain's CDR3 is CASSLGLVQPQHF. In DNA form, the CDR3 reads TGTGCCAGCAGCTTGGGACTTGTTCAGCCCCAGCATTTT.

The CDR3: CASSLDRKGNTIYF. The CDR3 DNA follows: TGTGCCAGCAGCTTAGACAGGAAAGGAAACACCATATATTTT. The chain recombines TRBV7-9 with TRBJ1-3; the D gene is possibly TRBD1 (5 bases). Germline-derived CDR1 and CDR2 are SEHNR and FQNEAQ (reference sequence). V lost 1 base and J lost 4, with 8 bases in between. The CDR3 is 14 residues long.

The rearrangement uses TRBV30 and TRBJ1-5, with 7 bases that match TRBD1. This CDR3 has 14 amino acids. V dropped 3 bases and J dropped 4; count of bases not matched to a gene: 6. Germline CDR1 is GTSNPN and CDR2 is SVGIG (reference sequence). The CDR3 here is CAWSRPGQNQPQHF. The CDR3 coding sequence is TGTGCCTGGAGCCGACCGGGACAGAATCAGCCCCAGCATTTT. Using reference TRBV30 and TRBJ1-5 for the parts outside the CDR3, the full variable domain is SQTIHQWPATLVQPVGSPLSLECTVEGTSNPNLYWYRQAAGRGLQLLFYSVGIGQISSEVPQNLSASRPQDRQFILSSKKLLLSDSGFYLCAWSRPGQNQPQHFGDGTRLSIL.

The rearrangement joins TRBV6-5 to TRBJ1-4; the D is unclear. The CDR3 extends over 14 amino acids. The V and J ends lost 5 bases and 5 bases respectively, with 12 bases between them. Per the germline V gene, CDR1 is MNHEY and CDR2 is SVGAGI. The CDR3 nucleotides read TGTGCCAGCAGTCAGAGACGGAGCAATGAAAAACTGTTTTTT. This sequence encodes CASSQRRSNEKLFF.

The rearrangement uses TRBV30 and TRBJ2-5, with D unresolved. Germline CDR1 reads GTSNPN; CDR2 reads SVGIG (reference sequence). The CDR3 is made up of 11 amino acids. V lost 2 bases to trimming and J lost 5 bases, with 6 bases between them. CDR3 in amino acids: CAWSPAETQYF. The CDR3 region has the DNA TGTGCCTGGAGTCCTGCGGAGACCCAGTACTTC.

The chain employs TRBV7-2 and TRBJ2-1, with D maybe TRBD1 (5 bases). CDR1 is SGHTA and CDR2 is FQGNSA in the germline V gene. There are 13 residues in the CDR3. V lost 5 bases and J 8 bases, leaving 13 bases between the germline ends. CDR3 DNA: TGTGCCAGCAGCCCCCAGGGTTGGGATGAGCAGTTCTTC. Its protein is CASSPQGWDEQFF.

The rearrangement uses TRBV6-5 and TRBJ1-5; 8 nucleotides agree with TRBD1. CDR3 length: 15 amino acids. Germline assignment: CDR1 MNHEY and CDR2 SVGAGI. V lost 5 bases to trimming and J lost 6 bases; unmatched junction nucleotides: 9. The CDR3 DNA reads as TGTGCCAGCAGTCCCCGGACAGGGTTGGTTCAGCCCCAGCATTTT. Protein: CASSPRTGLVQPQHF.

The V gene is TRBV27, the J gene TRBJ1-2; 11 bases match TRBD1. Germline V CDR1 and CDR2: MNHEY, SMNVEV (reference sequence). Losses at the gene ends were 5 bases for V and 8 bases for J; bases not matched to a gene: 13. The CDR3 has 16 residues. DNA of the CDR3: TGTGCCAGCAGTAGGACAGGGGGCCCGCTGTCGGGCGGCTACACCTTC. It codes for CASSRTGGPLSGGYTF.

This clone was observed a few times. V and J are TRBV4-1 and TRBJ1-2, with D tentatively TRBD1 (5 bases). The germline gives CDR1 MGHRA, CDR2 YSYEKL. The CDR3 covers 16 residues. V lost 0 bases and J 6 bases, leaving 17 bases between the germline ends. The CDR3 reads CASSQDMEGRLHGYTF. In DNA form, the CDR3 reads TGCGCCAGCAGCCAAGATATGGAGGGGCGGTTGCATGGCTACACCTTC.

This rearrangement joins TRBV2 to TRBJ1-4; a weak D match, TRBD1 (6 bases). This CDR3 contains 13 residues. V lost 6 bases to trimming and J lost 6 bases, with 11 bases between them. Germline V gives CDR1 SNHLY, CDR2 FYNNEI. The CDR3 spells CASRAGGYEKLFF. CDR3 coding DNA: TGTGCCAGCAGGGCGGGGGGCTATGAAAAACTGTTTTTT.

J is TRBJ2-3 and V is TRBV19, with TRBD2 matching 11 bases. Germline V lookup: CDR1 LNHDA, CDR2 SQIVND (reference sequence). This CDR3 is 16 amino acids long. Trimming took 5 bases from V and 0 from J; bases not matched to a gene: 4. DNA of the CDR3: TGTGCCAGTAGTCCCAGACTAGCGGGAAGCACAGATACGCAGTATTTT. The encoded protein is CASSPRLAGSTDTQYF.